Listed here are 20 T cell receptor beta chains from one sample, sequenced in a study of T cells in Graves' hyperthyroidism and ophthalmopathy. There were TCR beta CDR3 regions amplified from RNA transcripts. Researchers ran a first-round RT-PCR on the TCR CDR3 using the HTBI primer set. MiXCR was run by TCRdb on the multiplex PCR reads, yielding one entry per CDR3 protein. Seen here are under 350,000 distinct CDR3 sequences, roughly 13% observed once, and the top ten hold roughly 8.2%. Input material: blood. Receptors were obtained from a woman between 40 and 55 years old with Graves' hyperthyroidism.

There are a few counts of this clonotype. J is TRBJ2-7 and V is TRBV7-9, with D hard to call. Germline CDR1 and CDR2: SEHNR and FQNEAQ (reference sequence). V gave up 5 bases and J gave up 2 bases, with 16 bases separating them. This CDR3 has 15 amino acids. CDR3 nucleotide sequence: TGTGCCAGCAGCGGCCCCCCCGGACCAACCTACGAGCAGTACTTC. This translates into CASSGPPGPTYEQYF. Full variable domain (remainder filled in from reference TRBV7-9 and TRBJ2-7): DTGVSQNPRHKITKRGQNVTFRCDPISEHNRLYWYRQTLGQGPEFLTYFQNEAQLEKSRLLSDRFSAERPKGSFSTLEIQRTEQGDSAMYLCASSGPPGPTYEQYFGPGTRLTVT.

This clonotype was observed a few times. The chain carries TRBV10-2 and TRBJ2-1, with a tentative D call TRBD2 (6 bases). With 7 bases removed from V and 5 bases from J, the gap between germline ends came to 21 bases. This CDR3 comprises 16 residues. Germline CDR1 and CDR2: WSHSY and SAAADI. Written as DNA, the CDR3 is TGCGCCAGCATCGGGTTGGTAGGAGGGCCACACAATGAGCAGTTCTTC. It translates to CASIGLVGGPHNEQFF.

This clonotype was seen ten or more times. The V gene is TRBV27, the J gene TRBJ1-2; D unresolved. The CDR3 length is 13 residues. V lost 2 bases and J 2 bases, leaving 6 bases between the germline ends. CDR1 MNHEY and CDR2 SMNVEV come from the germline V gene (reference sequence). CDR3 protein: CASSLSQNYGYTF. The CDR3 bases are TGTGCCAGCAGTTTAAGTCAGAACTATGGCTACACCTTC.

In this sample, this clonotype turned up a few times. This CDR3 reads CSVKYGQNTGELFF. CDR3 nucleotides: TGCAGCGTTAAATATGGACAGAACACCGGGGAGCTGTTTTTT. The chain couples TRBV29-1 to TRBJ2-2, with D possibly being TRBD1 (5 bases). The germline V and J ends were trimmed by 5 bases and 1 base, with 11 bases remaining between them. The CDR3 has 14 amino acids. Germline CDR1 and CDR2: SQVTM and ANQGSEA.

Many counts were recorded for this clonotype. The genes are TRBV12-3 or TRBV12-4 and TRBJ2-5; D uncertain. The CDR3 has 13 amino acids. Trimming removed 3 bases from V and 2 bases from J, with 7 bases in between. The CDR3 reads CASSFSQQETQYF. CDR3 in DNA: TGTGCCAGCAGTTTCAGTCAGCAAGAGACCCAGTACTTC.

The chain combines TRBV20-1 with TRBJ2-1; 10 bases are shared with TRBD2. Trimming cost V 6 bases and J 8 bases; bases outside gene matches: 13. The CDR3 consists of 15 residues. Germline loops: CDR1 DFQATT, CDR2 SNEGSKA (reference sequence). The CDR3 DNA sequence: TGCAGTGCCAGCGGGGGGCTAGCGGGAGCAGATGAGCAGTTCTTC. Translated: CSASGGLAGADEQFF.

This clonotype was seen repeatedly, ten times or more. The chain links TRBV3-1 to TRBJ2-1; no reliable D call. Germline CDR1 reads LGHDT; CDR2 reads YNNKEL (reference sequence). This CDR3 has 11 residues. Trimming pared 1 base from V and 10 bases from J, leaving 5 bases between. Written as DNA, the CDR3 is TGTGCCAGCAGCCAAGCACGGGAGCAGTTCTTC. Residues: CASSQAREQFF.

This clonotype has a count of ten or more. V and J are TRBV29-1 and TRBJ2-3, with D unclear. The germline CDR1 and CDR2 sequences are SQVTM and ANQGSEA. The CDR3 spans 13 residues. Between the trimmed V and J ends, which lost 4 bases and 3 bases, there was a span of 11 bases. The CDR3, as DNA: TGCAGCGTTGGAGCCGCCCAAACAGATACGCAGTATTTT. Protein: CSVGAAQTDTQYF.

This clonotype was seen ten or more times. The V and J genes are TRBV19 and TRBJ2-3; unclear D gene. The ends were cut back, 7 bases at V and 1 base at J, with 15 bases in the middle. Germline V gene sequence: CDR1 LNHDA, CDR2 SQIVND (reference sequence). The CDR3 loop spans 15 amino acids. The CDR3: CASTSGEARTDTQYF. CDR3 bases: TGTGCCAGTACCTCCGGTGAAGCCCGCACAGATACGCAGTATTTT.

This clonotype was counted ten times or more. The chain recombines TRBV29-1 with TRBJ2-1, with unresolved D. Trimming took 5 bases from V and 10 from J, leaving 18 bases between them. Germline V CDR1 and CDR2: SQVTM, ANQGSEA. The CDR3 consists of 13 residues. The CDR3 coding sequence is TGCAGCGTTCCAAAGCCCGGGTTAGAAGAGCAGTTCTTC. Amino acid sequence: CSVPKPGLEEQFF.

This clonotype was seen repeatedly, ten times or more. The V call is TRBV2, the J call TRBJ1-4, with 8 bases fitting TRBD1. CDR1 SNHLY and CDR2 FYNNEI come from the germline V gene. This CDR3 spans 14 amino acids. V shed 4 bases, J shed 8 bases, and the junction held 6 bases outside the gene matches. The CDR3 protein is CASSVSRGREKLFF. The CDR3 bases are TGTGCCAGCAGTGTTTCCAGGGGGCGAGAAAAACTGTTTTTT.

This clonotype was picked up many times. The CDR3 loop reads CASSERDEKLFF. In nucleotides, the CDR3 is TGTGCCAGCAGTGAACGGGATGAAAAACTGTTTTTT. This chain uses TRBV2 with TRBJ1-4; unclear D gene. The germline gives CDR1 SNHLY, CDR2 FYNNEI. V lost 2 bases and J 6 bases, leaving 4 bases between the germline ends. CDR3 length: 12 amino acids.

The chain carries TRBV2 and TRBJ2-7; 10 bases map to TRBD2. The junction had 8 bases not matched to a gene; V was cut back by 0 bases and J by 0 bases. This CDR3 has 18 amino acids. Germline loops: CDR1 SNHLY, CDR2 FYNNEI. The chain's CDR3 is CASSEAGMLAGVSYEQYF. CDR3 in DNA: TGTGCCAGCAGTGAAGCGGGGATGCTAGCGGGAGTCTCCTACGAGCAGTACTTC.

The sample holds many counts of this clonotype. The genes are TRBV4-1 and TRBJ2-2; D gene unclear. The germline V gene encodes CDR1 MGHRA and CDR2 YSYEKL. V was trimmed by 0 bases and J by 1 base, leaving 9 bases between them. The CDR3 is 16 amino acids. The CDR3 nucleotides read TGCGCCAGCAGCCAAGAGGAGACATTGAACACCGGGGAGCTGTTTTTT. It yields the protein CASSQEETLNTGELFF.

This sequence joins TRBV11-2 and TRBJ2-3, with 8 bases that match TRBD1. The CDR3 is 16 residues long. V lost 5 bases, J lost 4 bases, and 11 bases stayed unmatched. Looked up from germline, CDR1 is SGHAT and CDR2 is FQNNGV. CDR3 nucleotide sequence: TGTGCCAGCAGCCCATCTCGGGACAGGATAGCAGATACGCAGTATTTT. It encodes CASSPSRDRIADTQYF.

This chain connects TRBV12-3 or TRBV12-4 to TRBJ2-2, with 11 bases matching TRBD2. Unmatched junction bases numbered 5, after V lost 5 bases and J lost 6 bases. CDR3 length: 15 amino acids. CDR3 region: CASSVGLAGAGELFF. The CDR3, as DNA: TGTGCCAGCAGTGTCGGACTAGCGGGCGCCGGGGAGCTGTTTTTT.

This clonotype was observed a handful of times. This sequence joins TRBV19 and TRBJ1-5; 7 bases fit TRBD1. Germline V gene lookup returns CDR1 LNHDA and CDR2 SQIVND (reference sequence). CDR3 length: 13 amino acids. The V gene end was trimmed by 8 bases and the J gene end by 6 bases; junction bases not matched to a gene: 7. CDR3 nucleotide sequence: TGTGCCAGTGGCAGGGGGAGGGGTCAGCCCCAGCATTTT. Translated, it gives CASGRGRGQPQHF.

V is TRBV7-9 and J is TRBJ2-1; 7 bases match TRBD1. This CDR3 spans 16 amino acids. Germline lookup yields CDR1 SEHNR and CDR2 FQNEAQ (reference sequence). Losses at the gene ends were 3 bases for V and 5 bases for J; bases not matched to a gene: 10. The DNA for the CDR3 is TGTGCCAGCAGCTTGGTGACAGGGATAAGGCACAATGAGCAGTTCTTC. Translating gives CASSLVTGIRHNEQFF.

The V gene is TRBV12-3 or TRBV12-4, the J gene TRBJ1-5, with unresolved D. This CDR3 region has 17 residues. V lost 1 base and J lost 0, with 13 bases in between. The DNA for the CDR3 is TGTGCCAGCAGTTTAGGAGGGATTAACTATAGCAATCAGCCCCAGCATTTT. Protein: CASSLGGINYSNQPQHF.

This clonotype was picked up many times. The rearrangement links TRBV20-1 to TRBJ1-1; tentatively, D is TRBD1 (5 bases). The CDR3 runs 13 residues. The germline gives CDR1 DFQATT, CDR2 SNEGSKA (reference sequence). The V end lost 5 bases, the J end lost 4 bases, and 14 bases lay between the germline ends. The CDR3 reads CSASPGVRTEAFF. The CDR3 coding sequence is TGCAGTGCTTCACCGGGGGTGCGCACTGAAGCTTTCTTT.